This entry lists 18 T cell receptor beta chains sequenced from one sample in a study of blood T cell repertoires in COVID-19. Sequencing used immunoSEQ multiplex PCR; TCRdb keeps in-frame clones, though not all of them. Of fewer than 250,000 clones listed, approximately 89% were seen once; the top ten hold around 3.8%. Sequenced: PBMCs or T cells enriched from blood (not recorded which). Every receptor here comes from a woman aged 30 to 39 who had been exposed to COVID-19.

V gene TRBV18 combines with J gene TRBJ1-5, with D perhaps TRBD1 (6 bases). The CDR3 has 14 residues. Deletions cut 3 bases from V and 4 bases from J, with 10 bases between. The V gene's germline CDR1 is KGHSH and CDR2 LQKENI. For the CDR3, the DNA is TGTGCCAGCTCACCGGGACACGGGAATCAGCCCCAGCATTTT. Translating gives CASSPGHGNQPQHF.

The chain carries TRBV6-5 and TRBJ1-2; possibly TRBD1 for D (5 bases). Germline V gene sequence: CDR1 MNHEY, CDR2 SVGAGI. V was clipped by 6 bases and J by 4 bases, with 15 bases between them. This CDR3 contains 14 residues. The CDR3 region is CASSNGGSRYGYTF. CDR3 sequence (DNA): TGTGCCAGCAGCAACGGGGGGTCTCGCTATGGCTACACCTTC.

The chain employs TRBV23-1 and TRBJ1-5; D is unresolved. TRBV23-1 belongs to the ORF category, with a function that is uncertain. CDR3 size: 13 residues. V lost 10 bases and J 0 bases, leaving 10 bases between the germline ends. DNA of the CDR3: TGCGCCACTTACAGATTTAGCAATCAGCCCCAGCATTTT. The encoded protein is CATYRFSNQPQHF.

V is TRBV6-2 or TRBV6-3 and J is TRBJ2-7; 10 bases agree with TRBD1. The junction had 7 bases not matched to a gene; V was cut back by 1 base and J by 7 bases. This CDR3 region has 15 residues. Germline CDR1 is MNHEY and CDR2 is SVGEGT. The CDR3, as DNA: TGTGCCAGCAGTTACTTCGGACAGGGGGGATGGGAGCAGTACTTC. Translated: CASSYFGQGGWEQYF.

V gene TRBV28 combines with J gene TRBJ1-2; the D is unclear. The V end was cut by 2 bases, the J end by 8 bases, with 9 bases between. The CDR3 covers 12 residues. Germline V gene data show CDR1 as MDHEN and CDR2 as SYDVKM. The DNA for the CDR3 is TGTGCCAGCAGTTTAAACAGCCCCGGCTACACCTTC. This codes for CASSLNSPGYTF.

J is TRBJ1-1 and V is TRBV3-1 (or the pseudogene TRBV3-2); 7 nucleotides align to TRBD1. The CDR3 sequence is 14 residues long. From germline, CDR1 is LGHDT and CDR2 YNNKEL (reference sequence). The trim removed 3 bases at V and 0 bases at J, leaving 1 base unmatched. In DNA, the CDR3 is TGTGCCAGCAGCCACCAGGGGGTGAACACTGAAGCTTTCTTT. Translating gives CASSHQGVNTEAFF.

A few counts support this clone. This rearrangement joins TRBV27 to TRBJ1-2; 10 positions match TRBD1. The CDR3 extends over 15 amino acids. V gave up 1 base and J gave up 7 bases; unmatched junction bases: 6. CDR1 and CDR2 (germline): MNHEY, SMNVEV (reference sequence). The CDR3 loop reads CASSLLGQGLPGYTF. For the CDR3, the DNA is TGTGCCAGCAGTTTATTGGGACAGGGGCTCCCTGGCTACACCTTC.

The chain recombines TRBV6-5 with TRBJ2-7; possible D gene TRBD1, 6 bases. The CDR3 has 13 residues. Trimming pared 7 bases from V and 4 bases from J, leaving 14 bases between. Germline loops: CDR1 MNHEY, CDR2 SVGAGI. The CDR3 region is CASKPDSPYEQYF. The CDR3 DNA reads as TGTGCCAGCAAGCCGGACAGTCCTTACGAGCAGTACTTC.

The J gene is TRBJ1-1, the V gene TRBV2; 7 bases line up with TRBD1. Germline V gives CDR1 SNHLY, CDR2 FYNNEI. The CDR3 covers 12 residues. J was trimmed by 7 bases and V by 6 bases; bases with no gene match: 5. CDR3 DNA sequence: TGTGCCAGCAGCGCCGACAGGGTTGAAGCTTTCTTT. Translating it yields CASSADRVEAFF.

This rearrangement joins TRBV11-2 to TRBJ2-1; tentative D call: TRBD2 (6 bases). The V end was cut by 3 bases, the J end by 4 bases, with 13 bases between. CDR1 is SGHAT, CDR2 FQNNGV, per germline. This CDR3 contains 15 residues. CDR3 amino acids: CASSLRTKGYNEQFF. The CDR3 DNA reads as TGTGCCAGCAGCTTGAGGACTAAGGGTTACAATGAGCAGTTCTTC.

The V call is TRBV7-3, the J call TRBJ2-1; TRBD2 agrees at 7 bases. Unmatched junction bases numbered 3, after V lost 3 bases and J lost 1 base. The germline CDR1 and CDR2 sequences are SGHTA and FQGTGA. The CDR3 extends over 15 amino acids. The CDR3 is CASSLRESSYNEQFF. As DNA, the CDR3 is TGTGCCAGCAGCTTGCGGGAGTCGTCCTACAATGAGCAGTTCTTC. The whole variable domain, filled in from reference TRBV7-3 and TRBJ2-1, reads GAGVSQTPSNKVTEKGKYVELRCDPISGHTALYWYRQSLGQGPEFLIYFQGTGAADDSGLPNDRFFAVRPEGSVSTLKIQRTERGDSAVYLCASSLRESSYNEQFFGPGTRLTVL.

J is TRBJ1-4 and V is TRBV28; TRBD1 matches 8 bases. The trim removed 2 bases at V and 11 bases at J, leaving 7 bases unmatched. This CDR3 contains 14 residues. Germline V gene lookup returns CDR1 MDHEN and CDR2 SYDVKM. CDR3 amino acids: CASSLRGTGWKLFF. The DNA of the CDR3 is TGTGCCAGCAGTTTAAGGGGGACAGGTTGGAAACTGTTTTTT. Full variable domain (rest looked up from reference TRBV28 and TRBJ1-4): DVKVTQSSRYLVKRTGEKVFLECVQDMDHENMFWYRQDPGLGLRLIYFSYDVKMKEKGDIPEGYSVSREKKERFSLILESASTNQTSMYLCASSLRGTGWKLFFGSGTQLSVL.

The DNA of the CDR3 is TGTGCCAGCAGCCCTTCAACAGGAGATTATGGCTACACCTTC. Its translation is CASSPSTGDYGYTF. The rearrangement links TRBV11-2 to TRBJ1-2; D perhaps matches TRBD1 (5 bases). Trimming cost V 5 bases and J 5 bases, with 15 bases left between them. The germline CDR1 and CDR2 sequences are SGHAT and FQNNGV. This CDR3 has 14 residues.

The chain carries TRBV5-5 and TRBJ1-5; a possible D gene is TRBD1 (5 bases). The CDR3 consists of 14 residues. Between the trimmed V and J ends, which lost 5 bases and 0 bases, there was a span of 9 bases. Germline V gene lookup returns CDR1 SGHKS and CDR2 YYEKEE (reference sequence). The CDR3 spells CASSRGGSNQPQHF. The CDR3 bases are TGTGCCAGCAGTAGGGGAGGTAGCAATCAGCCCCAGCATTTT.

The CDR3 DNA is TGTGCCAGCAGTTTGGGACTAGCGGGAGGGGGAGATACGCAGTATTTT. Residues: CASSLGLAGGGDTQYF. The chain recombines TRBV11-2 with TRBJ2-3; 16 bases are shared with TRBD2. CDR3 length equals 16 residues. Germline-derived CDR1 and CDR2 are SGHAT and FQNNGV. Trimming took 6 bases from V and 5 from J; bases not matched to a gene: 5. Drawing the rest from reference TRBV11-2 and TRBJ2-3, the complete variable domain is EAGVAQSPRYKIIEKRQSVAFWCNPISGHATLYWYQQILGQGPKLLIQFQNNGVVDDSQLPKDRFSAERLKGVDSTLKIQPAKLEDSAVYLCASSLGLAGGGDTQYFGPGTRLTVL.

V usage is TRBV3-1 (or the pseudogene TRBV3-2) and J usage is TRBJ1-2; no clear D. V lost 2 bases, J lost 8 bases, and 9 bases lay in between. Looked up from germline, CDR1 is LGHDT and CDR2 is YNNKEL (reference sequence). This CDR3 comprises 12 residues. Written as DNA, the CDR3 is TGTGCCAGCAGCCAAAGTGGAGGGGGCTACACCTTC. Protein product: CASSQSGGGYTF.

The CDR3 nucleotides read TGTGCCAGCAGTGTTGGGGCAGGGGGCGCGAGCGGGGAGCTGTTTTTT. It codes for CASSVGAGGASGELFF. The rearrangement links TRBV2 to TRBJ2-2, with 8 bases fitting TRBD1. J lost 7 bases, V lost 4 bases, and 11 bases had no gene match. CDR3 length: 16 residues. Germline CDR1 and CDR2: SNHLY and FYNNEI.

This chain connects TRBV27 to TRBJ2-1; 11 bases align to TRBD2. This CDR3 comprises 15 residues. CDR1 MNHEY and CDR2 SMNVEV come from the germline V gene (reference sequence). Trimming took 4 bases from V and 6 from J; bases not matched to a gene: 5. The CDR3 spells CASSSGTSGTNEQFF. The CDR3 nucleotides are TGTGCCAGCAGTTCCGGGACTAGCGGAACCAATGAGCAGTTCTTC.